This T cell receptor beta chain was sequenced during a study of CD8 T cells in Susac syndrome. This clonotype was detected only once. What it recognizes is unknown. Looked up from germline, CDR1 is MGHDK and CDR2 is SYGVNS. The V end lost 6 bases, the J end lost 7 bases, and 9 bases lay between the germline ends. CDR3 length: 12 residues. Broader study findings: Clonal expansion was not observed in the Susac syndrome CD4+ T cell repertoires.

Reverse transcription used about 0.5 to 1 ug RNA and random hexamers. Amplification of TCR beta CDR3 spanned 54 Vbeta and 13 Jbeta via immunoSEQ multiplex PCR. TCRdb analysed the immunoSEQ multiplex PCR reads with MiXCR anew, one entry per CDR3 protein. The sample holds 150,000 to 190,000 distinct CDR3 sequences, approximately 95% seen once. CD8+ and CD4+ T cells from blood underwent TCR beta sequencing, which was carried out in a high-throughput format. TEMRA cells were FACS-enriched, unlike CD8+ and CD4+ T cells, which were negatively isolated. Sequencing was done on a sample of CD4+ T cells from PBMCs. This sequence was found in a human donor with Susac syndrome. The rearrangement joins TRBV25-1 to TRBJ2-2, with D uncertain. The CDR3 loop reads CASSRLGGELFF. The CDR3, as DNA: TGTGCCAGCAGCCGCCTCGGCGGGGAGCTGTTTTTT.